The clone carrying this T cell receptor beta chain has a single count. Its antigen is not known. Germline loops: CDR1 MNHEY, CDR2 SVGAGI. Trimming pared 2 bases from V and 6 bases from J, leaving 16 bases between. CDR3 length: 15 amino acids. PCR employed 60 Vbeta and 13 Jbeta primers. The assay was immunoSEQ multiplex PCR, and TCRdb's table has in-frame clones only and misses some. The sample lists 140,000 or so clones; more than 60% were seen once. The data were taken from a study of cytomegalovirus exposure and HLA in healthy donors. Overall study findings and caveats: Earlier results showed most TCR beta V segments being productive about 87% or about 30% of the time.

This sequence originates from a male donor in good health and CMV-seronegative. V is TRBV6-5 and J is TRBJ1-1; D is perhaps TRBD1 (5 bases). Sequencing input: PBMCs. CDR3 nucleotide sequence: TGTGCCAGCAGTTACCTATCAGGGTCTGGGGCTGAAGCTTTCTTT. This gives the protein CASSYLSGSGAEAFF.